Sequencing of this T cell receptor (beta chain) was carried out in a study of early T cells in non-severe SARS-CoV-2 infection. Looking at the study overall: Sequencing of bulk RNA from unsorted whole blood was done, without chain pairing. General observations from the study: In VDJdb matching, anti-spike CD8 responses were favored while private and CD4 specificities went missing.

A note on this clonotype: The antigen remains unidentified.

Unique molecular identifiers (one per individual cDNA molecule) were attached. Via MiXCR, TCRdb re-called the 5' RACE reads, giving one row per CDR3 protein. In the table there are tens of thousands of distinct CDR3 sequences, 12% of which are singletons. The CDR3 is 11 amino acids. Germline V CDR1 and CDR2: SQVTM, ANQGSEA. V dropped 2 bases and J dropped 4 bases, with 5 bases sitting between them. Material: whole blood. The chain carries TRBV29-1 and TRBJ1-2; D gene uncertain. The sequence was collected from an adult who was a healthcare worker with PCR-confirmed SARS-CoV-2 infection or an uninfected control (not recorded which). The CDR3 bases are TGCAGCGTTGAAAGTCGCTATGGCTACACCTTC. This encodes CSVESRYGYTF.